One TCR beta chain is described in this entry. The data originate from a study of T cell responses to AZD1222 COVID-19 vaccine. CDR3 size: 14 residues. Trimming removed 9 bases at V and 1 base at J, with 10 bases between. Germline loops: CDR1 LNHDA, CDR2 SQIVND (reference sequence). The table came from immunoSEQ multiplex PCR; TCRdb's copy has only in-frame clones and leaves some out. There are approximately 150,000 clones in the sample; over 80% occur only once, and less than 2.5% lies in the top ten. This receptor was obtained from an adult in good health. The chain uses TRBV19 and TRBJ1-6; D gene ambiguous. Material: peripheral blood, obtained on day 0 of AZD1222 vaccination. CDR3 amino acids: CARAPGSYNSPLHF. In DNA form, the CDR3 reads TGTGCCAGGGCACCAGGATCCTATAATTCACCCCTCCACTTT.